This TCR beta chain was recovered during a study of Graves' ophthalmopathy and Graves' hyperthyroidism. Reliance was placed on clinical symptoms, serum thyroxine, TRAb, thyroid ultrasound and orbital computed tomography for diagnosis. The germline CDR1 and CDR2 sequences are SGHTS and YDEGEE. This CDR3 contains 15 residues. RNA transcripts provided the template for amplifying TCR beta CDR3 regions. HTBI primers primed a first-round RT-PCR, and a second-round multiplex PCR followed. TCRdb passed the multiplex PCR reads through MiXCR, listing each CDR3 protein once. The repertoire includes around 660,000 distinct CDR3 sequences, over 40% of them detected once, and over 2.5% sits in the top ten. This clonotype was found many times. A junction boundary mismatches the germline segment, possibly from a read error.

Material: peripheral blood. The TCR originated in an adult man with Graves' ophthalmopathy. The J gene is TRBJ1-4, the V gene TRBV5-8; unclear D gene. The CDR3 sequence is CASSPGGRANEKLFF. CDR3 sequence (DNA): TGTGCCAGCAGCCCTGGTGGTAGGGCTAACGAAAAACTGTTTTTT. The full variable domain, its missing parts supplied by reference TRBV5-8 and TRBJ1-4, is EAGVTQSPTHLIKTRGQQATLRCSPISGHTSVYWYQQALGLGLQFLLWYDEGEERNRGNFPPRFSGRQFPNYSSELNVNALELEDSALYLCASSPGGRANEKLFFGSGTQLSVL.